The 2 T cell receptor beta chains given below trace back to one sample, sequenced in a study of T cells after yellow fever vaccination. TCRdb fed the 5' RACE reads into MiXCR, producing one record per CDR3 protein. This sample carries fewer than 85,000 distinct CDR3 sequences, roughly 7.7% of them seen once, and the ten largest clones take around 45%. Sequencing used CD8+ T cells sorted from PBMCs, obtained on the day of the yellow fever booster vaccination. Every receptor here comes from a man aged 25 to 40 who received the YFV17D yellow fever vaccine.

On this clonotype: Given a much more abundant clone one base away, this may be a read error. The V call is TRBV27, the J call TRBJ2-7; 11 bases map to TRBD1. The CDR3 runs 16 residues. CDR1 is MNHEY, CDR2 SMNVEV, per germline (reference sequence). DNA for the CDR3: TGTGCCGGCAGTTTAGACCGGGACAGGGGGACCTACGAGCAGTACTTC. Protein sequence: CAGSLDRDRGTYEQYF.

This clonotype occurred a few times. The V call is TRBV7-9, the J call TRBJ2-1, with D possibly matching TRBD1 (6 bases). Germline V gene data show CDR1 as SEHNR and CDR2 as FQNEAQ (reference sequence). The CDR3 spans 14 residues. V lost 3 bases, J lost 9 bases, and 15 bases lay in between. The CDR3 nucleotides are TGTGCCAGCAGCTTGAGCCCTACCAGGGGTGAGCAGTTCTTC. Amino acids: CASSLSPTRGEQFF.